These T cell receptor beta chains were read from a single sample in a study of beta chain features in type 1 diabetes. Sequencing used immunoSEQ multiplex PCR; TCRdb keeps in-frame clones, though not all of them. The data show about 340,000 clones, less than 9.5% seen once. The source material was central memory CD4+ T cells from blood. The origin of the receptors is a woman in her late teens or twenties in good health. CDR3s include the opening cysteine and the closing phenylalanine or tryptophan. The D gene is left open where the match is weak. Clone size is stated in some rows and not others, as once, few, many or a class when expanded.

v_call,d_call,clone_size,j_call,cdr3_nt,cdr3_aa
TRBV28,TRBD2,.,TRBJ2-7,TGTGCCAGCAGGCCTAGCGGGAGATCCCACGAGCAGTACTTC,CASRPSGRSHEQYF
TRBV2,TRBD2,many,TRBJ2-1,TGTGCCAGCAGATCTAGCGGGTTTTACAATGAGCAGTTCTTC,CASRSSGFYNEQFF
TRBV11-2,.,few,TRBJ2-7,TGTGCCAGCAGCCCACAGGGCTACGAGCAGTACTTC,CASSPQGYEQYF
TRBV4-2,TRBD2,few,TRBJ2-7,TGTGCCAGCAGCCCGGGACTAGCGGCAAATTACGAGCAGTACTTC,CASSPGLAANYEQYF
TRBV27,.,many,TRBJ2-1,TGTGCCACGGGTGGAAGACTCGGGAATGAGCAGTTCTTC,CATGGRLGNEQFF
TRBV7-2,.,many,TRBJ2-1,TGTGCCAGCAGCATACACCCCGCTAACTCCTACAATGAGCAGTTCTTC,CASSIHPANSYNEQFF
TRBV27,TRBD2,few,TRBJ2-5,TGTGCCAGCAGCTCCTTGGGGGGGTCGGGCCAAGAGACCCAGTACTTC,CASSSLGGSGQETQYF
TRBV5-6,.,few,TRBJ2-3,TGTGCCAGCAGCTCCTACATGAATACGCAGTATTTT,CASSSYMNTQYF
TRBV6-5,TRBD1,few,TRBJ2-7,TGTGCCAGCAGATATAACAGGGGACCGGTCTACGAGCAGTACTTC,CASRYNRGPVYEQYF
TRBV29-1,.,few,TRBJ2-2,TGCAGCGTCGGGACCCCGAACACCGGGGAGCTGTTTTTT,CSVGTPNTGELFF
TRBV7-9,.,.,TRBJ1-1,TGTGCCAGCAGCGCCCCAGGGAGACGAGGAGACACTGAAGCTTTCTTT,CASSAPGRRGDTEAFF
TRBV5-6,.,.,TRBJ2-2,TGTGCCAGCAGCTCCGGAGCGAACACCGGGGAGCTGTTTTTT,CASSSGANTGELFF
TRBV4-3,.,.,TRBJ2-1,TGCGCCAGCAGCCAAGATTTCCAAGGCAGCGGAGAGCAGTTCTTC,CASSQDFQGSGEQFF
TRBV7-2,TRBD1,.,TRBJ1-1,TGTGCCAGCAGCCCCCGACAGGGATGGGACACTGAAGCTTTCTTT,CASSPRQGWDTEAFF
TRBV9,.,few,TRBJ1-1,TGTGCCAGCAGCGTTTGGGCAGGAGGAAACACTGAAGCTTTCTTT,CASSVWAGGNTEAFF
TRBV21-1,.,.,TRBJ2-7,TGTGCCAGCAGCCCTGAAAGGTTCTACGAGCAGTACTTC,CASSPERFYEQYF
TRBV7-2,TRBD1,.,TRBJ2-5,TGTGCCAGCAGCTTAAGACAGGGATGGGAGACCCAGTACTTC,CASSLRQGWETQYF
TRBV5-4,TRBD2,few,TRBJ2-1,TGTGCCAGCAGCTTCGATCTAGCGGGTTACAATGAGCAGTTCTTC,CASSFDLAGYNEQFF
TRBV5-1,TRBD2,few,TRBJ2-2,TGCGCCAGCAGCTCTCTCCGAAGACTAGCGGGAGTTACCGGGGAGCTGTTTTTT,CASSSLRRLAGVTGELFF
TRBV10-3,TRBD1,few,TRBJ1-5,TGTGCCATCAGTGACTACGGGACAGTGGGGCAGCCCCAGCATTTT,CAISDYGTVGQPQHF
TRBV6-5,.,few,TRBJ1-1,TGTGCCAGCAGTCCCAGGGAAATTACTGAAGCTTTCTTT,CASSPREITEAFF
TRBV7-2,.,few,TRBJ2-3,TGTGCCAGCAGCTTAGCGCCCGTAGGGGCAGATACGCAGTATTTT,CASSLAPVGADTQYF
TRBV28,.,few,TRBJ2-7,TGTGCCAGCAAGGGTCTTTCAGGGTCCTACGAGCAGTACTTC,CASKGLSGSYEQYF
TRBV6-5,TRBD2,many,TRBJ2-7,TGTGCCAGCAAAGGACTAGCGAGACAGCAGTACTTC,CASKGLARQQYF
TRBV2,.,.,TRBJ2-2,TGTGCCAGCAGTGAAGCGCGGCTCACCGGGGAGCTGTTTTTT,CASSEARLTGELFF
TRBV7-8,TRBD1,.,TRBJ1-4,TGTGCCAGCAGCTTATGGGACAGCGAAAAACTGTTTTTT,CASSLWDSEKLFF
TRBV19,TRBD1,.,TRBJ1-1,TGTGCCAGTAGTATAGTTTCCGGGACAGGGGAAAACACTGAAGCTTTCTTT,CASSIVSGTGENTEAFF
TRBV5-1,.,few,TRBJ2-7,TGCGCCAGCAGCTTGGTGGGGGGCCCCTACGAGCAGTACTTC,CASSLVGGPYEQYF
TRBV6-5,.,few,TRBJ2-7,TGTGCCAGCAGTTACACGGGGTACGAGCAGTACTTC,CASSYTGYEQYF
TRBV4-3,TRBD2,few,TRBJ2-5,TGCGCCAGCAGCCAAGATCGTTCGGCTAGCGGGAGAGAGAGGACCCAGTACTTC,CASSQDRSASGRERTQYF
TRBV18,.,.,TRBJ2-7,TGTGCCAGCTCACCTGGTAGTGCGGCCCGAGAGAATCCCTACGAGCAGTACTTC,CASSPGSAARENPYEQYF
TRBV10-3,TRBD2,few,TRBJ2-3,TGTGCCACCGCAACTAGCGGGAGTGGTAGAGGAGCGACAGATACGCAGTATTTT,CATATSGSGRGATDTQYF
TRBV28,TRBD2,.,TRBJ2-3,TGTGCCAGCAGTTTAAGGGGTCTAGCGGGAGTTACTCAGTATTTT,CASSLRGLAGVTQYF
TRBV29-1,TRBD1,.,TRBJ1-4,TGCAGCGTTACAGGGGTATCGGCAACTAATGAAAAACTGTTTTTT,CSVTGVSATNEKLFF
TRBV18,.,.,TRBJ1-2,TGTGCCAGCTCACCCCCCTCACAGGTTAACTATGGCTACACCTTC,CASSPPSQVNYGYTF
TRBV7-2,.,few,TRBJ2-5,TGTGCCAGCAGCCCCCCAGGCAGGGAAGAGACCCAGTACTTC,CASSPPGREETQYF
TRBV7-2,.,.,TRBJ2-1,TGTGCCAGCAGCAATAGAGGCGGGGATGAGCAGTTCTTC,CASSNRGGDEQFF
TRBV28,.,.,TRBJ1-2,TGTGCCAGCAGTTTCGTCGAGGGGGTAAGCGGCTACACCTTC,CASSFVEGVSGYTF
TRBV9,TRBD2,.,TRBJ2-5,TGTGCCAGCAGTCAAAGCGGGAGTGGGCAAGAGACCCAGTACTTC,CASSQSGSGQETQYF
TRBV6-4,TRBD2,few,TRBJ2-1,TGTGCCATCTCCGGGACTAGCGGATCTAACAATGAGCAGTTCTTC,CAISGTSGSNNEQFF
TRBV5-6,TRBD2,.,TRBJ2-7,TGTGCCAGCAGCCCAAGTAGCGGGAAAAGGCAGTACTTC,CASSPSSGKRQYF
TRBV6-1,TRBD1,.,TRBJ2-5,TGTGCCAGCAGTCCCCAGGGGGCTAGGGAGACCCAGTACTTC,CASSPQGARETQYF
TRBV19,.,.,TRBJ1-5,TGTGCCAGTAGTATAGGAGGGGGACGGAGCAATCAGCCCCAGCATTTT,CASSIGGGRSNQPQHF
TRBV18,.,few,TRBJ2-5,TGTGCCAGCTCACCACTACAGAAAGAGACCCAGTACTTC,CASSPLQKETQYF
TRBV28,TRBD1,many,TRBJ2-1,TGTGCCAGCAACCCCCCGACAGGGTTCGATGAGCAGTTCTTC,CASNPPTGFDEQFF
TRBV4-3,.,few,TRBJ1-1,TGCGCCAGCAGCCAAGGAGTACGGTCTGTGAACACTGAAGCTTTCTTT,CASSQGVRSVNTEAFF
TRBV7-2,TRBD1,.,TRBJ2-2,TGTGCCAGCAGCAGCAGACAGGGGGCAAATCCCGGGGAGCTGTTTTTT,CASSSRQGANPGELFF
TRBV7-8,TRBD1,few,TRBJ2-5,TGTGCCAGCAGCCCATTCCTCCGGGACAGGTACCAAGAGACCCAGTACTTC,CASSPFLRDRYQETQYF
TRBV11-2,.,few,TRBJ2-7,TGTGCCAGCAGCTTAGTACGCGGGTGGGAGCAGTACTTC,CASSLVRGWEQYF
TRBV9,.,.,TRBJ2-2,TGTGCCAGCAGCGTTTCAGGGTACGCGAACACCGGGGAGCTGTTTTTT,CASSVSGYANTGELFF
TRBV6-5,.,few,TRBJ2-7,TGTGCCAGTAGGGCAGTGTACGAGCAGTACTTC,CASRAVYEQYF
TRBV7-2,.,few,TRBJ1-1,TGTGCCAGCAGCCAAAGGGAGGGCAGGGGCACTGAAGCTTTCTTT,CASSQREGRGTEAFF
TRBV6-6,TRBD1,.,TRBJ2-7,TGTGCCAGCAGTCCCAGACAGGGGGGCGAGCAGTACTTC,CASSPRQGGEQYF
TRBV18,TRBD2,many,TRBJ2-3,TGTGCCAGCTCACCCACTAGCGGGAGAACATCAGATACGCAGTATTTT,CASSPTSGRTSDTQYF